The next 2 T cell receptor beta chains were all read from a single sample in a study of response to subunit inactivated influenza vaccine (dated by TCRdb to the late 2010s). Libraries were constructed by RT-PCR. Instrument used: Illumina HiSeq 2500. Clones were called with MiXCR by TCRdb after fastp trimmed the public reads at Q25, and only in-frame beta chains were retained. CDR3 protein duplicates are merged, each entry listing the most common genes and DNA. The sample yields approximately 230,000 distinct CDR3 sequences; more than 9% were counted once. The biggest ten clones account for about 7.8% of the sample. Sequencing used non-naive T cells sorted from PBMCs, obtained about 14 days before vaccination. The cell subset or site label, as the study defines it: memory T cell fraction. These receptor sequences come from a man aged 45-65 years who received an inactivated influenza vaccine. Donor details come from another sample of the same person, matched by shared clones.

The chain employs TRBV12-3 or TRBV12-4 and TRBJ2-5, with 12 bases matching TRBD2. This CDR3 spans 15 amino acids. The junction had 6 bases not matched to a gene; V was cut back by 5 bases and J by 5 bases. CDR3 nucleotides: TGTGCCAGCAGTCGGACTAGCGGGGTTATGGAGACCCAGTACTTC. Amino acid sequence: CASSRTSGVMETQYF.

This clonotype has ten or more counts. The DNA of the CDR3 is TGTGCCAGCAGCCCTCGGGACAGGAGGCATGCTTTCTTT. Residues: CASSPRDRRHAFF. The rearrangement links TRBV12-3 or TRBV12-4 to TRBJ1-1, with 8 bases that match TRBD1. Trimming at V came to 6 bases and at J to 11 bases, leaving 11 bases not matched to a gene. This CDR3 contains 13 residues.